This passage covers 2 T cell receptor beta chains from one sample sequenced in a study of cytomegalovirus exposure and HLA in healthy donors. PCR amplification relied on 60 Vbeta primers (plus 13 Jbeta primers). Sequencing used immunoSEQ multiplex PCR; TCRdb keeps in-frame clones, though not all of them. This table has 180,000 or so clones, 75% appearing once. Sequenced material: PBMCs. Receptor source: a woman aged 40 to 55 in good health and CMV-seropositive.

In this sample, this clone turned up a few times. The chain uses TRBV7-2 and TRBJ2-3; 7 positions agree with TRBD2. The length of the CDR3 is 16 residues. Germline lookup yields CDR1 SGHTA and CDR2 FQGNSA. V dropped 2 bases and J dropped 9; count of bases not matched to a gene: 14. CDR3 amino acids: CASSLLAGRVAGTQYF. The CDR3 coding sequence is TGTGCCAGCAGCTTATTAGCGGGTAGGGTCGCCGGAACGCAGTATTTT.

This chain uses TRBV6-6 with TRBJ2-2; possible D gene TRBD1, 5 bases. The V end was cut by 6 bases, the J end by 1 base, with 15 bases between. Germline V gene data show CDR1 as MNHNY and CDR2 as SVGAGI (reference sequence). This CDR3 spans 16 amino acids. CDR3: CASSPYATGNTGELFF. The CDR3 DNA reads TGTGCCAGCAGCCCCTACGCTACAGGGAACACCGGGGAGCTGTTTTTT.